The 11 T cell receptor beta chains presented below share a single source sample, sequenced in a study of T cell responses to AZD1222 COVID-19 vaccine. Sequenced by immunoSEQ multiplex PCR; TCRdb stores in-frame clones only, minus some. Here the sample spans nearly 110,000 clones, approximately 90% being singletons. This specimen was peripheral blood, taken on day 0 of AZD1222 vaccination. Receptor source: an adult in good health.

A single count supports this clone. The rearrangement joins TRBV6-5 to TRBJ1-2, with 10 bases lining up with TRBD1. The ends lost 7 bases at V and 4 bases at J; junction bases unmatched: 6. The germline V gene has CDR1 MNHEY and CDR2 SVGAGI. The CDR3 has 14 residues. The CDR3 nucleotides read TGTGCCAGCACAATGGGACAGGGGTTCTATGGCTACACCTTC. Its translation: CASTMGQGFYGYTF.

Within the sample, this clone is medium-sized. This CDR3 is CASSPDRLGQFF. CDR3 nucleotide sequence: TGTGCCAGCAGCCCCGACCGGCTAGGGCAGTTCTTC. V gene TRBV6-2 or TRBV6-3 combines with J gene TRBJ2-1; D is undetermined. CDR3 length: 12 residues. Trimming stripped 6 bases from V and 12 bases from J, with 15 bases between. The germline gives CDR1 MNHEY, CDR2 SVGEGT.

The chain carries TRBV5-8 and TRBJ1-1; TRBD1 matches at 10 bases. Germline V gives CDR1 SGHTS, CDR2 YDEGEE. Losses at the gene ends were 4 bases for V and 1 base for J; bases not matched to a gene: 1. This CDR3 spans 14 amino acids. CDR3 nucleotides: TGTGCCAGCAGCCGGGACAGGGGGAACACTGAAGCTTTCTTT. Its translation is CASSRDRGNTEAFF.

This sequence joins TRBV11-2 and TRBJ2-3; 13 bases map to TRBD2. Trimming took 4 bases from V and 3 from J; bases not matched to a gene: 10. CDR3 length equals 18 residues. Germline lookup yields CDR1 SGHAT and CDR2 FQNNGV. CDR3 DNA sequence: TGTGCCAGCAGCTCCAGTTTACTAGCGGGGGGGAGGACAGATACGCAGTATTTT. This codes for CASSSSLLAGGRTDTQYF.

The gene calls are TRBV19 and TRBJ2-6; D is perhaps TRBD2 (5 bases). The V and J ends lost 7 bases and 0 bases respectively, with 10 bases between them. The CDR3 loop spans 15 amino acids. Germline CDR1 reads LNHDA; CDR2 reads SQIVND (reference sequence). CDR3 bases: TGTGCCAGTATGTCTGGACTCTCTGGGGCCAACGTCCTGACTTTC. Translating gives CASMSGLSGANVLTF.

J is TRBJ1-1 and V is TRBV30; 9 bases align to TRBD1. In germline, CDR1 is GTSNPN, CDR2 SVGIG (reference sequence). The CDR3 runs to 14 residues. Trimming removed 0 bases from V and 11 bases from J; junction bases left unmatched: 10. CDR3 DNA: TGTGCCTGGAGTGTGCAGGACAGGGGTCTTGGGGCTTTCTTT. Translated, it gives CAWSVQDRGLGAFF.

The chain links TRBV2 to TRBJ1-2, with a possible D match to TRBD1 (5 bases). Trimming stripped 7 bases from V and 5 bases from J, with 17 bases between. Germline CDR1 SNHLY, CDR2 FYNNEI. CDR3 size: 14 residues. CDR3 loop: CASNAPGRTYGYTF. The CDR3 DNA reads as TGTGCCAGCAACGCCCCAGGGAGAACTTATGGCTACACCTTC. Supplemented by reference TRBV2 and TRBJ1-2, the full variable domain reads EPEVTQTPSHQVTQMGQEVILRCVPISNHLYFYWYRQILGQKVEFLVSFYNNEISEKSEIFDDQFSVERPDGSNFTLKIRSTKLEDSAMYFCASNAPGRTYGYTFGSGTRLTVV.

This chain joins TRBV2 and TRBJ2-7; 14 bases map to TRBD2. The germline gives CDR1 SNHLY, CDR2 FYNNEI. The V and J ends lost 5 bases and 12 bases, in that order; junction bases with no gene match: 6. This CDR3 region has 13 residues. CDR3 in DNA: TGTGCCAGCAGTCAAGGGACTAGCGGGAGCGTGTACTTC. It is translated as CASSQGTSGSVYF.

The chain couples TRBV6-5 to TRBJ2-3; D perhaps matches TRBD1 (5 bases). The germline V and J ends were trimmed by 0 bases and 7 bases, with 8 bases remaining between them. CDR1 is MNHEY, CDR2 SVGAGI, per germline. The CDR3 contains 13 residues. CDR3 protein: CASSYSRQHTQYF. CDR3 bases: TGTGCCAGCAGTTACTCCCGACAGCATACGCAGTATTTT.

The gene calls are TRBV4-2 and TRBJ2-2, with 13 bases that match TRBD2. CDR3 length equals 16 residues. CDR1 LGHNA and CDR2 YNFKEQ come from the germline V gene. J gave up 5 bases and V 2 bases, and 2 bases lay outside the gene matches. CDR3 coding DNA: TGTGCCAGCAGCCAAAGACTAGCGGGGGGAACCGGGGAGCTGTTTTTT. Its translation is CASSQRLAGGTGELFF.

The chain is built from TRBV2 and TRBJ2-7; D may match TRBD1 or TRBD2 (7 bases each). In germline, CDR1 is SNHLY, CDR2 FYNNEI. The CDR3 runs to 13 residues. Trimming pared 6 bases from V and 5 bases from J, leaving 14 bases between. CDR3 sequence: CASSGQGGNEQYF. In nucleotides, the CDR3 is TGTGCCAGCAGCGGTCAGGGGGGGAACGAGCAGTACTTC.